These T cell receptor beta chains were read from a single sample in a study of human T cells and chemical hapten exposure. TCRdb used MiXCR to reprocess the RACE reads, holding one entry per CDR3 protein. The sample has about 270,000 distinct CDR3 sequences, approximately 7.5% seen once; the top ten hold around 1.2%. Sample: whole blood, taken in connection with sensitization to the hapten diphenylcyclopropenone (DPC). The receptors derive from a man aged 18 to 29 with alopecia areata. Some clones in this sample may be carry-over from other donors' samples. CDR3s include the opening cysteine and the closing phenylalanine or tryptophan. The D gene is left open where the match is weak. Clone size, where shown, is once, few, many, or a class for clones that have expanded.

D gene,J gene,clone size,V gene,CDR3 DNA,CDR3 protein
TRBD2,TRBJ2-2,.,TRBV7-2,TGTGCCAGCATCGAGATTGCGGGGGCCGGGGAGCTGTTTTTT,CASIEIAGAGELFF
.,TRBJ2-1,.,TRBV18,TGTGCCAGCTCCCCAGTGCCCACGGGAGATGAGCAGTTCTTC,CASSPVPTGDEQFF
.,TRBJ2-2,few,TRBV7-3,TGTGCCAGCAGCCGAACTAGCAGGGGGAACACCGGGGAGCTGTTTTTT,CASSRTSRGNTGELFF
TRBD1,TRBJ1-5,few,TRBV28,TGTGCCAGCAATCAACAGGGGGCTCGCAATCAGCCCCAGCATTTT,CASNQQGARNQPQHF
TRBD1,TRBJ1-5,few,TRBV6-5,TGTGCCAGCAGCGGACAGGGAGGACTCAATCAGCCCCAGCATTTT,CASSGQGGLNQPQHF
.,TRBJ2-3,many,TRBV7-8,TGTGCCAGCACCAAGATCGTCCGAGGAGGGGAGAGAGATACGCAGTATTTT,CASTKIVRGGERDTQYF
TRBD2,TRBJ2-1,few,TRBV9,TGTGCCAGCAGCACCCGCCTTAGCGGGGGGGCCGGCAATGAGCAGTTCTTC,CASSTRLSGGAGNEQFF
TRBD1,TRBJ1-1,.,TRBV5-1,TGCGCCAGCAGCTTCCGGGACAGGGGCTACACTGAAGCTTTCTTT,CASSFRDRGYTEAFF
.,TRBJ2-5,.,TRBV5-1,TGCGCCAGCAGCTTGGCCTCAGGAGAGACCCAGTACTTC,CASSLASGETQYF
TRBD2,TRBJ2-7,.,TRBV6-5,TGTGCCAGCAGCTCCGGGGGGGAACTCCCCTACTACGAGCAGTACTTC,CASSSGGELPYYEQYF
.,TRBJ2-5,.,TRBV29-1,TGCAGCGTTGAGGCAGGGGAAGTCCAAGAGACCCAGTACTTC,CSVEAGEVQETQYF
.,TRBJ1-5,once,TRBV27,TGTGCCAGCGGTACGTTGGGGGGCGCCCAGCCCCAGCATTTT,CASGTLGGAQPQHF
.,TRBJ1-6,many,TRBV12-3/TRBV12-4,TGTGCCAGCAGTTTAGTCCGGTCACCCCTCCACTTT,CASSLVRSPLHF
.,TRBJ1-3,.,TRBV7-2,TGTGCCAGCAGCTCATCAGGGGACCCTGGAAACACCATATATTTT,CASSSSGDPGNTIYF
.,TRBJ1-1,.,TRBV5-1,TGCGCCAGCAGCTTGGAAGGGCCGTTTAGCACTGAAGCTTTCTTT,CASSLEGPFSTEAFF
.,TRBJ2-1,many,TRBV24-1,TGTGCCACCAGCGGGGGACCCTCCTACAATGAGCAGTTCTTC,CATSGGPSYNEQFF
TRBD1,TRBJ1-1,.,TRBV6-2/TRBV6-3,TGTGCCAGCAGTTACGACAGGGGGCGGGCGGCTTTCTTT,CASSYDRGRAAFF
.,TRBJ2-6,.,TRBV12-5,TGTGCTAGTGGTTTTAACACAGGGCACGGGGCCAACGTCCTGACTTTC,CASGFNTGHGANVLTF
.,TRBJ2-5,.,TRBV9,TGTGCCAGCAGCCCCGTGGGGGTAAGGCAAGAGACCCAGTACTTC,CASSPVGVRQETQYF
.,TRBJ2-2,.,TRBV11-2,TGTGCCAGCAGCTTAGATAGGCAGACCGGGGAGCTGTTTTTT,CASSLDRQTGELFF
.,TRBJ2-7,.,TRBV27,TGTGCCAGCAGTTCCCCGGGACTCAGCCGCACTGAGCAGTACTTC,CASSSPGLSRTEQYF
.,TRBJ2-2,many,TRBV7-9,TGTGCCAGCAGCTTAGATGGGCGTACCGGGGAGCTGTTTTTT,CASSLDGRTGELFF
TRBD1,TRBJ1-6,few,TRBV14,TGTGCCAGCAGCCTCTCCGGGACAGGGATTAATTCACCCCTCCACTTT,CASSLSGTGINSPLHF
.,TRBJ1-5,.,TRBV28,TGTGCCAGCAGCCTGAGTACCTATAGCAATCAGCCCCAGCATTTT,CASSLSTYSNQPQHF
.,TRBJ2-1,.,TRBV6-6,TGTGCCAGCAATTACATCAGGGGCACAGAGACCTACAATGAGCAGTTCTTC,CASNYIRGTETYNEQFF
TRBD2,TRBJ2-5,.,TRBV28,TGTGCCAGCAGTTCCATACGGGGGGGTGAACTGACCCAGTACTTC,CASSSIRGGELTQYF
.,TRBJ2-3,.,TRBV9,TGTGCCAGCAGCCCGGCAAACACAGATACGCAGTATTTT,CASSPANTDTQYF
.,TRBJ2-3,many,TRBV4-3,TGCGCCAGCAGCCAAGAAGTGGGGAATACGCAGTATTTT,CASSQEVGNTQYF
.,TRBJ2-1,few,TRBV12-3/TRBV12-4,TGTGCCAGCAGTTCCGATCCGAGCTCCTACAATGAGCAGTTCTTC,CASSSDPSSYNEQFF
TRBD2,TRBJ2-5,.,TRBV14,TGTGCCAGCAGCCCGAAACTAGCGGGGGAGCAAGAGACCCAGTACTTC,CASSPKLAGEQETQYF
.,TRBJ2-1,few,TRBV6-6,TGTGCCAGCAGTATCGACAGGGGAGGGCATGAGCAGTTCTTC,CASSIDRGGHEQFF
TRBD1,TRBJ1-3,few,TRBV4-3,TGCGCCAGCAGCCAAGATGAGGGGGCGAGTGGAAACACCATATATTTT,CASSQDEGASGNTIYF
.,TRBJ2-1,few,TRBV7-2,TGTGCCAGCAGCCGAATGTACAATGAGCAGTTCTTC,CASSRMYNEQFF
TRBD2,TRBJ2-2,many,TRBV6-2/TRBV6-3,TGTGCCAGCAAACTAGCGGGGGGGAACACCGGGGAGCTGTTTTTT,CASKLAGGNTGELFF
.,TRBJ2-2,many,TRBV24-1,TGTGCCACCAGTGGATGGGGTTCGGGCACCGGGGAGCTGTTTTTT,CATSGWGSGTGELFF
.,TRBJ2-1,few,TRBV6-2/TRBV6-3,TGTGCCAGCACCTCCCGCCCGGATGAGCAGTTCTTC,CASTSRPDEQFF
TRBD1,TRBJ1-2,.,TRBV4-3,TGCGCCAGCAGCCAGTCGACAGGGGGGTACTATGGCTACACCTTC,CASSQSTGGYYGYTF
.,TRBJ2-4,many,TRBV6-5,TGTGCCAGCAGTTATACTTGGCGGGAAGCCAAAAACATTCAGTACTTC,CASSYTWREAKNIQYF
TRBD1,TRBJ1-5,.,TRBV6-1,TGTGCCAGCAAGGGACAGGGGGCTGCTCAGCCCCAGCATTTT,CASKGQGAAQPQHF
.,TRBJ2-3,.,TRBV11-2,TGTGCCAGCAGCATCCACAGGGTCAATACGCAGTATTTT,CASSIHRVNTQYF
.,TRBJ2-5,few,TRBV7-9,TGTGCCAGCAGCTGGAGCAGGACAAAAGAGACCCAGTACTTC,CASSWSRTKETQYF
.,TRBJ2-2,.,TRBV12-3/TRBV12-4,TGTGCCAGCACCTTTGGAGACAAAGCGAACACCGGGGAGCTGTTTTTT,CASTFGDKANTGELFF
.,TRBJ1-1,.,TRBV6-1,TGTGCCGCCGGACTGATTGAAGCTTTCTTT,CAAGLIEAFF
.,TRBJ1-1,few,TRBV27,TGTGCCAGCAGCGAGGACAGACTTGGGAACACTGAAGCTTTCTTT,CASSEDRLGNTEAFF
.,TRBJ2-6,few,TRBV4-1,TGCGCCAGCAGCCAAACGGACAGAGCCTCTGGGGCCAACGTCCTGACTTTC,CASSQTDRASGANVLTF
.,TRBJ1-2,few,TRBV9,TGTGCCAGCACTCAACGGGGGACCCATGATGGCTACACCTTC,CASTQRGTHDGYTF
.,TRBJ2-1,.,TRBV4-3,TGCGCCAGCAGCCAAGTTGGGCGGGGTGTCAACAATGAGCAGTTCTTC,CASSQVGRGVNNEQFF
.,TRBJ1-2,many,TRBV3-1,TGTGCCAGCAGCCAAGATAATTGGTATGGGGCGGCGCGCTACACCTTC,CASSQDNWYGAARYTF
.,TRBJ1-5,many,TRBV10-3,TGTGCCATCAGTGAGTTAGAACCTTATAGCAATCAGCCCCAGCATTTT,CAISELEPYSNQPQHF
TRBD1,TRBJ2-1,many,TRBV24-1,TGTGCCACCAGTGATGGGACAGGGTACAATGAGCAGTTCTTC,CATSDGTGYNEQFF
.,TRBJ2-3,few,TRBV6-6,TGTGCCAGCAAGGGGGGCAGGACAGATACGCAGTATTTT,CASKGGRTDTQYF
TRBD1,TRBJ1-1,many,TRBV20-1,TGCAGTGCTACTACCCGGACAGGACTGAACACTGAAGCTTTCTTT,CSATTRTGLNTEAFF